This T cell receptor (beta chain) was identified in a study of CD8 T cells in ankylosing spondylitis. General observations from the study: Within ankylosing spondylitis blood, a TCR beta motif made up of eight or nine highly homologous variants appeared to be characteristic.

In TCRdb, the 5' RACE reads were re-called with MiXCR into one record per CDR3 protein. The table shows approximately 220,000 distinct CDR3 sequences, with more than 25% occurring only once. The CDR3 extends over 14 amino acids. V was clipped by 1 base and J by 5 bases, with 14 bases between them. Germline V gene data show CDR1 as DFQATT and CDR2 as SNEGSKA (reference sequence). This clonotype occurred once. The antigen is unknown. The sequence came from a male donor with ankylosing spondylitis or in good health (not recorded which). Sequenced sample: blood, either unsorted or a sorted T cell fraction (not recorded which). The chain has TRBV20-1 and TRBJ1-1, with D perhaps matching TRBD1 (6 bases). Written as DNA, the CDR3 is TGCAGTGCTAGAGGAGGGGGGGGGAAAACTGAAGCTTTCTTT. It is translated as CSARGGGGKTEAFF.